This T cell receptor beta chain was profiled in a study of post-analysis software for immune sequencing data. Study outcomes and limitations: Controls had lower frequencies than patients of about 5 TRBV segments, which included TRBV5-6, TRBV5-1 and TRBV20-1. Significantly lower normalized Chao1 diversity was seen in multiple sclerosis patients than in controls. Strong co-clustering by F measure was evident for samples that had been prepared in the same batch.

Unique molecular identifiers tagged the TCR beta cDNA libraries. One entry per CDR3 protein results from TCRdb running MiXCR on the PCR reads. This sample has 160,000 or so distinct CDR3 sequences, with around 36% found just once. Trimming cost V 0 bases and J 0 bases, with 6 bases left between them. The CDR3 length is 16 residues. Germline CDR1 is MNHEY and CDR2 is SVGAGI. Comment on this clonotype: Its specificity is not known.

The chain recombines TRBV6-5 with TRBJ2-6; weak D call: TRBD1 (6 bases). The TCR comes from a girl between 5 and 17 years old with multiple sclerosis. The sequenced sample was blood, obtained after autologous hematopoietic stem cell transplantation. As DNA, the CDR3 is TGTGCCAGCAGTTACTCAGGGGGCTCTGGGGCCAACGTCCTGACTTTC. This encodes CASSYSGGSGANVLTF.